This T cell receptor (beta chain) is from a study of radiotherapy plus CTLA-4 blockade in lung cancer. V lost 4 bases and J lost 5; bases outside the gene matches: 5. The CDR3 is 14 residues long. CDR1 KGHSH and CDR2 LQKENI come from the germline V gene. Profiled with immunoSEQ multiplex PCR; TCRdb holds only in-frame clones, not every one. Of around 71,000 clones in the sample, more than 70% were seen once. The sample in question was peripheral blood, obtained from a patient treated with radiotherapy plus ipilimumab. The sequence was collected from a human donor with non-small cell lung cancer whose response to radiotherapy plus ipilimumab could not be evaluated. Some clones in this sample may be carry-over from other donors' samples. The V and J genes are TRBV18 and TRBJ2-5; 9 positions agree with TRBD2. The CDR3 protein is CASSLSGGKETQYF. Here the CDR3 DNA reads TGTGCCAGCTCACTTAGCGGGGGTAAGGAGACCCAGTACTTC. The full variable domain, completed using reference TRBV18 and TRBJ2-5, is NAGVMQNPRHLVRRRGQEARLRCSPMKGHSHVYWYRQLPEEGLKFMVYLQKENIIDESGMPKERFSAEFPKEGPSILRIQQVVRGDSAAYFCASSLSGGKETQYFGPGTRLLVL.